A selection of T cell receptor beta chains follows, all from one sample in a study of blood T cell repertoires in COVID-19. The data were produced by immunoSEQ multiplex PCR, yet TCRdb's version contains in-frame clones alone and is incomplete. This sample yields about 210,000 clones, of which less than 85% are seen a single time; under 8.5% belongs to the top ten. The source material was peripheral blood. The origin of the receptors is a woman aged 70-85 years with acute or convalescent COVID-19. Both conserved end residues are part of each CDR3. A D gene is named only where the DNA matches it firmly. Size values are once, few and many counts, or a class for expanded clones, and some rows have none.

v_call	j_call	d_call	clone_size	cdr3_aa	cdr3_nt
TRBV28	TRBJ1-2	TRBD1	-	CASSPWTGHNYTF	TGTGCCAGCAGTCCCTGGACAGGGCATAACTACACCTTC
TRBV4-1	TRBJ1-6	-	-	CASSSMAGLNSPLHF	TGCGCCAGCAGCTCGATGGCAGGCCTTAATTCACCCCTCCACTTT
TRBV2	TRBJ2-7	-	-	CASSGVSEDGEQYF	TGTGCCAGCAGTGGCGTTAGTGAGGATGGTGAGCAGTACTTC
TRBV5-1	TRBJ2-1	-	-	CASSGGDSRVNEQFF	TGCGCCAGCAGCGGAGGGGACAGCCGGGTAAATGAGCAGTTCTTC
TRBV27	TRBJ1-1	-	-	CASSLYLDSQGRAFF	TGTGCCAGCAGTCTCTATCTCGACAGTCAAGGGAGGGCTTTCTTT
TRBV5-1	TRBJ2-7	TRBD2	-	CASSWTSRTYEQYF	TGCGCCAGCAGCTGGACTAGCCGAACCTACGAGCAGTACTTC
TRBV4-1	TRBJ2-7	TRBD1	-	CASSQGGGDRDYEQYF	TGCGCCAGCAGCCAAGGGGGTGGGGACAGGGACTACGAGCAGTACTTC
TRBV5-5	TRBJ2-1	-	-	CASSSPGVSGQFF	TGTGCCAGCAGCTCCCCCGGGGTGTCGGGGCAGTTCTTC
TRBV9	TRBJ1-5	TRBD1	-	CASSVSTGVNEPQHF	TGTGCCAGCAGCGTCTCGACAGGGGTTAATGAGCCCCAGCATTTT
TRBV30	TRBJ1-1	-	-	CAWSPQTEAFF	TGTGCCTGGAGCCCACAGACTGAAGCTTTCTTT
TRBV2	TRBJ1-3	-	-	CASSVGQFSGNTIYF	TGTGCCAGCAGCGTAGGACAGTTCTCTGGAAACACCATATATTTT
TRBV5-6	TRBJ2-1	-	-	CASSLFGGNNEQFF	TGTGCCAGCAGCTTGTTTGGAGGGAACAATGAGCAGTTCTTC
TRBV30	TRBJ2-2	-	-	CAWSVQGTGELFF	TGTGCCTGGAGTGTACAGGGCACCGGGGAGCTGTTTTTT
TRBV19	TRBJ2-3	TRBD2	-	CASGVGLAGGYIPDTQYF	TGTGCCAGTGGGGTAGGGCTAGCGGGGGGTTATATCCCAGATACGCAGTATTTT
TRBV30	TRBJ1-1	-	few	CAWSAAYPGGAFF	TGTGCCTGGAGTGCGGCTTACCCCGGGGGAGCTTTCTTT
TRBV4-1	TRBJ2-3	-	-	CASSQELTSTDTQYF	TGCGCCAGCAGCCAAGAACTTACTAGCACAGATACGCAGTATTTT
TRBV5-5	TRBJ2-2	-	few	CASSPMTANTGELFF	TGTGCCAGCAGCCCGATGACAGCGAACACCGGGGAGCTGTTTTTT
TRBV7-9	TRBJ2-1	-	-	CASEPRGAGGNEQFF	TGTGCCAGCGAGCCCCGGGGGGCCGGTGGGAATGAGCAGTTCTTC
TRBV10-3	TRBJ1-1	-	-	CAITEDRSNTEAFF	TGTGCCATCACTGAAGACAGGAGCAACACTGAAGCTTTCTTT
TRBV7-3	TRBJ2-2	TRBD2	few	CASSLSLARVGNTGELFF	TGTGCCAGCAGCTTATCACTAGCGAGGGTAGGAAACACCGGGGAGCTGTTTTTT
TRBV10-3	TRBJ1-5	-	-	CAIAADSGDQPQHF	TGTGCCATCGCTGCGGACAGCGGCGATCAGCCCCAGCATTTT
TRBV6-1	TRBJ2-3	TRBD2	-	CASSEVGTSGNTQYF	TGTGCCAGCAGTGAAGTGGGGACTAGCGGGAATACGCAGTATTTT
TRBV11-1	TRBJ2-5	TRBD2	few	CASSRGGAEETQYF	TGTGCCAGCAGCCGGGGGGGGGCAGAAGAGACCCAGTACTTC
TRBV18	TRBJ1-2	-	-	CASSPPAGYGYTF	TGTGCCAGCTCACCACCGGCAGGCTATGGCTACACCTTC
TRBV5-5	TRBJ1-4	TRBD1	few	CASSYHLTGKGRGGNEKLFF	TGTGCCAGCAGCTATCACTTGACAGGGAAGGGAAGGGGAGGTAATGAAAAACTGTTTTTT
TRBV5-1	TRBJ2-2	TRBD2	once	CASSLIVLAGNTGELFF	TGCGCCAGCAGCTTGATCGTTCTAGCGGGGAACACCGGGGAGCTGTTTTTT
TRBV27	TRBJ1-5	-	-	CASRKLQRGGQPQHF	TGTGCCAGCAGAAAGTTGCAGAGGGGAGGGCAGCCCCAGCATTTT
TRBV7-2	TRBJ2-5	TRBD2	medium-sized	CASAEGGGIEGLDRETQYF	TGTGCCAGCGCCGAAGGTGGAGGGATTGAAGGACTAGACCGCGAGACCCAGTACTTC
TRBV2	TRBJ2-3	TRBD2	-	CASSDGRGEDTQYF	TGTGCCAGCAGTGACGGGCGGGGGGAAGATACGCAGTATTTT
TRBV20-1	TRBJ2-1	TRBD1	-	CSASGTGGWSEQFF	TGCAGTGCTAGTGGGACAGGGGGTTGGAGTGAGCAGTTCTTC
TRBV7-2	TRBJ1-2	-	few	CASSLGPGPYGYTF	TGTGCCAGCAGCTTAGGGCCAGGGCCCTATGGCTACACCTTC
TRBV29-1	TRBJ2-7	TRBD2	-	CSARRGMSYEQYF	TGCAGCGCCCGGCGGGGGATGTCCTACGAGCAGTACTTC
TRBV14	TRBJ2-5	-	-	CASSQNRVQETQYF	TGTGCCAGCAGCCAAAACAGAGTCCAAGAGACCCAGTACTTC
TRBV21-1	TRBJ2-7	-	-	CASSKFRGREQYF	TGTGCCAGCAGCAAATTTAGGGGGCGAGAGCAGTACTTC
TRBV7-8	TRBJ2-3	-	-	CASSLASGGTDTQYF	TGTGCCAGCAGCTTAGCTTCCGGGGGCACAGATACGCAGTATTTT
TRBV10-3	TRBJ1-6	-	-	CAISERENSPLHF	TGTGCCATCAGTGAGAGGGAGAATTCACCCCTCCACTTT
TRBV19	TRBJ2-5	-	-	CASSMIKSEAETQYF	TGTGCCAGTAGTATGATTAAGTCGGAGGCGGAGACCCAGTACTTC
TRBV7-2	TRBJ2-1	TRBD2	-	CASSLGTSLNEQFF	TGTGCCAGCAGCTTGGGGACTAGCCTCAATGAGCAGTTCTTC
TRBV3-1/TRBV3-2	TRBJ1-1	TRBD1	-	CASSPYGTGAPEAFF	TGTGCCAGCAGCCCCTACGGGACAGGTGCTCCTGAAGCTTTCTTT
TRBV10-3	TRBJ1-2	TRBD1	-	CAISGQGVNYGYTF	TGTGCCATCAGTGGACAGGGGGTTAACTATGGCTACACCTTC
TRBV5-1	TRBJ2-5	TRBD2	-	CASSLRRGGVGETQYF	TGCGCCAGCAGCTTGCGGCGGGGGGGCGTAGGAGAGACCCAGTACTTC
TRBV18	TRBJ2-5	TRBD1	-	CASSPPGQGAGTQYF	TGTGCCAGCTCACCGCCCGGACAGGGGGCGGGGACCCAGTACTTC
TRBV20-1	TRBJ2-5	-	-	CSASEIGGGAKETQYF	TGCAGTGCTAGTGAAATTGGTGGGGGGGCGAAAGAGACCCAGTACTTC
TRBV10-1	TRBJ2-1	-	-	CASRTGAAGDNEQFF	TGCGCCAGCAGGACAGGCGCTGCAGGGGACAATGAGCAGTTCTTC
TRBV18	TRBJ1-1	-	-	CASSPGPPGGTEAFF	TGTGCCAGCTCACCAGGGCCACCCGGAGGCACTGAAGCTTTCTTT
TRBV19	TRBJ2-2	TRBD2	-	CASSRTSVGQAGGPGELFF	TGTGCCAGTAGTAGAACCTCAGTCGGGCAGGCGGGGGGGCCCGGGGAGCTGTTTTTT
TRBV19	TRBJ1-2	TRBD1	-	CASSTVAGTGSKNTF	TGTGCCAGTAGTACCGTTGCCGGGACAGGAAGTAAAAACACCTTC
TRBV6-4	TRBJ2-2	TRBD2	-	CASSQLSGGAANTGELFF	TGTGCCAGCAGCCAACTAAGCGGGGGGGCCGCGAACACCGGGGAGCTGTTTTTT
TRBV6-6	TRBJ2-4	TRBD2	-	CASRGGRDIQYF	TGTGCCAGCCGGGGGGGCCGAGACATTCAGTACTTC
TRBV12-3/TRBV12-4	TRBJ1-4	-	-	CASSGEVEKLFF	TGTGCCAGCAGTGGGGAGGTAGAAAAACTGTTTTTT
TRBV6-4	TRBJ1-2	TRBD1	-	CASRPGQANYGYTF	TGTGCCAGCCGACCGGGACAGGCTAACTATGGCTACACCTTC
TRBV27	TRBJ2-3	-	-	CASRLDWGRADTQYF	TGTGCCAGCAGGTTAGATTGGGGGCGGGCAGATACGCAGTATTTT
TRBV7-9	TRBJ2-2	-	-	CASSTQGTGELFF	TGTGCCAGCAGTACCCAGGGAACCGGGGAGCTGTTTTTT
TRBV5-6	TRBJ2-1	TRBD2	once	CASSWTSEGNEQFF	TGTGCCAGCAGCTGGACTAGTGAGGGCAATGAGCAGTTCTTC
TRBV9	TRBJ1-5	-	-	CASSVGGGQPQHF	TGTGCCAGCAGCGTAGGGGGAGGTCAGCCCCAGCATTTT